This passage covers 6 T cell receptor beta chains from one sample sequenced in a study of cytomegalovirus exposure and HLA in healthy donors. Data came from immunoSEQ multiplex PCR; TCRdb stores just in-frame clones and leaves some out. The data contain about 250,000 clones, around nine tenths of them singletons. Sequencing was carried out using PBMCs. The receptors were sampled from a man aged 18 to 30 in good health and CMV-seronegative.

This chain links TRBV11-2 with TRBJ2-1, with 13 positions matching TRBD2. V lost 5 bases and J lost 8; bases outside the gene matches: 12. This CDR3 spans 17 amino acids. Germline V lookup: CDR1 SGHAT, CDR2 FQNNGV. CDR3 in DNA: TGTGCCAGCAGCCCTCGGACTAGCGGGAGAGGTAGCGATGAGCAGTTCTTC. Translation gives CASSPRTSGRGSDEQFF.

The rearrangement links TRBV27 to TRBJ2-5; TRBD2 might be the D (6 bases). CDR1 and CDR2 (germline): MNHEY, SMNVEV (reference sequence). The CDR3 contains 15 residues. Deletions cut 5 bases from V and 0 bases from J, with 13 bases between. Here the CDR3 reads CASSLSWTNQETQYF. As DNA, the CDR3 is TGTGCCAGCAGTCTCTCCTGGACTAACCAAGAGACCCAGTACTTC.

Comment on this clone: In the same sample, other DNA sequences code for this CDR3. The chain recombines TRBV9 with TRBJ1-1; 8 bases line up with TRBD1. This CDR3 spans 13 amino acids. The ends lost 0 bases at V and 7 bases at J; junction bases unmatched: 2. Germline assignment: CDR1 SGDLS and CDR2 YYNGEE. CDR3 in amino acids: CASSVVGTGEAFF. CDR3 nucleotides: TGTGCCAGCAGCGTAGTGGGGACAGGTGAAGCTTTCTTT.

The chain recombines TRBV28 with TRBJ1-3; TRBD1 might be the D (6 bases). CDR1 and CDR2 from the germline V gene are MDHEN and SYDVKM. CDR3 length equals 14 residues. V was trimmed by 1 base and J by 3 bases, leaving 7 bases between them. Written as DNA, the CDR3 is TGTGCCAGCAGTTTATTGGGACATGGAAACACCATATATTTT. Its protein product is CASSLLGHGNTIYF.

The CDR3 DNA follows: TGCGCCAGCAGCTTATCGGACAGAGCAGAGACCCAGTACTTC. Its translation: CASSLSDRAETQYF. V is TRBV5-1 and J is TRBJ2-5; a weak D match, TRBD1 (6 bases). The germline V gene encodes CDR1 SGHRS and CDR2 YFSETQ. Between the trimmed V and J ends, which lost 2 bases and 4 bases, there was a span of 12 bases. The CDR3 extends over 14 amino acids.

The chain uses TRBV5-1 and TRBJ2-2; D perhaps matches TRBD1 (5 bases). The V gene lost 4 bases and the J gene lost 3 bases, with 13 bases spanning the gap. The CDR3 has 15 amino acids. Germline CDR1 is SGHRS and CDR2 is YFSETQ. CDR3 sequence reads: CASSAQGSHTGELFF. In DNA form, the CDR3 reads TGCGCCAGCAGCGCCCAGGGAAGTCACACCGGGGAGCTGTTTTTT.